One sample yielded the 27 T cell receptor beta chains listed below, sequenced in a study of patients and donors after allogeneic stem cell transplantation. TCRdb ran MiXCR on the RT-PCR reads and lists one entry per CDR3 protein. The sample contains tens of thousands of distinct CDR3 sequences, roughly 48% of which appear only once. The sequencing input was blood, either unsorted or a sorted T cell fraction (not recorded which). The receptor set was obtained from a human donor who was either an allogeneic HSCT recipient or a stem cell or donor lymphocyte infusion donor (not recorded which). It is not recorded whose cells these are; they may come from a transplant donor.

In this sample, this clonotype turned up a few times. The rearrangement links TRBV10-3 to TRBJ1-1, with D uncertain. Germline CDR1 ENHRY, CDR2 SYGVKD. This CDR3 has 16 amino acids. The ends were cut back, 3 bases at V and 4 bases at J, with 18 bases in the middle. In DNA, the CDR3 is TGTGCCATCAGTGAAGCCCGACACGGAGGGAGCACTGAAGCTTTCTTT. Residues: CAISEARHGGSTEAFF.

CDR3: CASSLRGAVNEKLFF. DNA for the CDR3: TGTGCCAGCAGTTTACGGGGAGCGGTGAATGAAAAACTGTTTTTT. The chain recombines TRBV28 with TRBJ1-4; no clear D gene. The ends were cut back, 2 bases at V and 5 bases at J, with 12 bases in the middle. The CDR3 is 15 residues long. Germline-derived CDR1 and CDR2 are MDHEN and SYDVKM.

This clonotype showed up just a few times. V usage is TRBV9 and J usage is TRBJ1-2, with 10 bases identical to TRBD1. The V gene end was trimmed by 5 bases and the J gene end by 8 bases; junction bases not matched to a gene: 9. The germline V gene encodes CDR1 SGDLS and CDR2 YYNGEE. This CDR3 region has 14 residues. The CDR3 region has the DNA TGTGCCAGCAGTGACCGGGACAGGGGTGGAGGCTACACCTTC. It is translated as CASSDRDRGGGYTF.

The chain carries TRBV5-1 and TRBJ2-1, with D possibly being TRBD1 (6 bases). CDR3 length: 16 residues. Per germline, CDR1 SGHRS and CDR2 YFSETQ. V lost 2 bases and J 3 bases, leaving 15 bases between the germline ends. CDR3 bases: TGCGCCAGCAGCTTCATCAGGGGTGCGGACTACAATGAGCAGTTCTTC. Its protein product is CASSFIRGADYNEQFF.

The genes are TRBV29-1 and TRBJ2-2; D not certain. Trimming removed 0 bases at V and 7 bases at J, with 6 bases between. CDR3 length: 12 residues. CDR1 SQVTM and CDR2 ANQGSEA come from the germline V gene. The CDR3 here is CSVEDPLGELFF. CDR3 sequence (DNA): TGCAGCGTTGAAGATCCCCTCGGGGAGCTGTTTTTT.

The chain links TRBV3-1 to TRBJ1-2, with no clear D. Germline values: CDR1 LGHDT, CDR2 YNNKEL (reference sequence). The CDR3 extends over 13 amino acids. V gave up 5 bases and J gave up 2 bases, with 9 bases separating them. The chain's CDR3 is CASSKPQNYGYTF. In nucleotides, the CDR3 is TGTGCCAGCAGCAAACCGCAGAACTATGGCTACACCTTC.

This clonotype was recorded a few times. The DNA for the CDR3 is TGTGCCAGCAGCTTAGAAGGGGGCTGGGGGAATGAAAAACTGTTTTTT. Its protein is CASSLEGGWGNEKLFF. The V call is TRBV11-2, the J call TRBJ1-4; 7 nucleotides align to TRBD1. Germline V gene data show CDR1 as SGHAT and CDR2 as FQNNGV. The CDR3 extends over 16 amino acids. The J segment lost 5 bases and the V segment lost 0 bases, leaving 6 bases of the junction unmatched.

The gene calls are TRBV29-1 and TRBJ1-1, with a possible D match to TRBD1 (5 bases). Looked up from germline, CDR1 is SQVTM and CDR2 is ANQGSEA. The CDR3 is 15 residues long. The V and J ends lost 4 bases and 1 base respectively, with 16 bases between them. In DNA, the CDR3 is TGCAGCGTTGTGGGACCGCGGCGTGGGAACACTGAAGCTTTCTTT. Translation gives CSVVGPRRGNTEAFF.

This clonotype was counted only a few times. J is TRBJ1-5 and V is TRBV6-5, with TRBD1 matching 7 bases. V gave up 6 bases and J gave up 4 bases; unmatched junction bases: 12. This CDR3 is 16 amino acids long. Germline V gene data show CDR1 as MNHEY and CDR2 as SVGAGI. The CDR3 sequence: CASSLLSGQSNQPQHF. The CDR3, as DNA: TGTGCCAGCAGCCTTCTCTCGGGACAGTCGAATCAGCCCCAGCATTTT.

This clonotype showed up just a few times. The chain employs TRBV4-3 and TRBJ2-7; 13 bases line up with TRBD2. The CDR3 contains 17 residues. Trimming cost V 3 bases and J 1 base; bases outside gene matches: 6. Per the germline V gene, CDR1 is LGHNA and CDR2 is YSLEER. The DNA of the CDR3 is TGCGCCAGCAGCCAGATACTAGCGGGAGGGATTTCCTACGAGCAGTACTTC. Translating gives CASSQILAGGISYEQYF.

This clonotype is a singleton in its sample. The J gene is TRBJ1-4, the V gene TRBV5-1; D perhaps matches TRBD1 (6 bases). The CDR3 loop spans 16 amino acids. V gave up 4 bases and J gave up 3 bases, with 16 bases separating them. From germline, CDR1 is SGHRS and CDR2 YFSETQ. Here the CDR3 DNA reads TGCGCCAGCAGCGCCGAGGGGGTTACTCCTAATGAAAAACTGTTTTTT. Amino acid sequence: CASSAEGVTPNEKLFF.

The chain employs TRBV7-6 and TRBJ2-7; D is perhaps TRBD1 (5 bases). The CDR3 extends over 13 amino acids. Per germline, CDR1 SGHVS and CDR2 FNYEAQ. Between the trimmed V and J ends, which lost 3 bases and 2 bases, there was a span of 8 bases. The CDR3 sequence is CASSFDRAYEQYF. DNA of the CDR3: TGTGCCAGCAGCTTCGACAGAGCCTACGAGCAGTACTTC.

This clonotype was detected a few times. The genes are TRBV6-6 and TRBJ1-3; D is uncertain. The CDR3 sequence is 17 residues long. Germline V gives CDR1 MNHNY, CDR2 SVGAGI (reference sequence). Trimming took off 5 bases at V and 0 bases at J, with 17 bases between the two ends. CDR3 in DNA: TGTGCCAGCAGTATCTTCGGAGGTTTCCTCTCTGGAAACACCATATATTTT. Translated: CASSIFGGFLSGNTIYF.

The rearrangement links TRBV27 to TRBJ2-7, with 7 positions matching TRBD2. The CDR3 contains 14 residues. V lost 7 bases, J lost 5 bases, and 11 bases stayed unmatched. The germline gives CDR1 MNHEY, CDR2 SMNVEV (reference sequence). Here the CDR3 DNA reads TGTGCCAGCACGACTAGCACCGGGAAGAACGAGCAGTACTTC. It codes for CASTTSTGKNEQYF.

The gene calls are TRBV7-2 and TRBJ1-2, with no clear D. The V end lost 1 base, the J end lost 12 bases, and 21 bases lay between the germline ends. The germline CDR1 and CDR2 sequences are SGHTA and FQGNSA. The CDR3 is 15 amino acids. The CDR3 region has the DNA TGTGCCAGCAGCTTAGGAAATATGGCCAAAAAAGCACACACCTTC. Its translation is CASSLGNMAKKAHTF.

The chain couples TRBV29-1 to TRBJ2-7; no clear D. CDR1 and CDR2 (germline): SQVTM, ANQGSEA. Trimming shortened V by 4 bases and J by 2 bases, and 6 bases separated the two germline ends. This CDR3 has 11 amino acids. In nucleotides, the CDR3 is TGCAGCGTTGTAGGGACCTACGAGCAGTACTTC. Its protein product is CSVVGTYEQYF.

This rearrangement joins TRBV25-1 to TRBJ1-6; tentative D call: TRBD1 (6 bases). The germline V gene has CDR1 MGHDK and CDR2 SYGVNS. Trimming left V 1 base short and J 7 bases short, with 17 bases between. This CDR3 contains 17 residues. The CDR3, as DNA: TGTGCCAGCAGTGAATTTTTGGGGGCGCGGAGCAATTCACCCCTCCACTTT. It encodes CASSEFLGARSNSPLHF.

The chain recombines TRBV28 with TRBJ1-1, with a possible D match to TRBD1 (6 bases). CDR3 length: 17 residues. CDR1 is MDHEN, CDR2 SYDVKM, per germline. V lost 8 bases and J 3 bases, leaving 25 bases between the germline ends. The CDR3 region has the DNA TGTGCCAGCCGCCCAGAGTATTGGGGGGCGCGTTACACTGAAGCTTTCTTT. Its translation is CASRPEYWGARYTEAFF. The whole variable domain, remainder taken from reference TRBV28 and TRBJ1-1, is DVKVTQSSRYLVKRTGEKVFLECVQDMDHENMFWYRQDPGLGLRLIYFSYDVKMKEKGDIPEGYSVSREKKERFSLILESASTNQTSMYLCASRPEYWGARYTEAFFGQGTRLTVV.

This chain connects TRBV12-3 or TRBV12-4 to TRBJ2-7; no reliable D call. V lost 2 bases, J lost 4 bases, and 6 bases lay in between. This CDR3 has 12 amino acids. The CDR3: CASSLLGYEQYF. The DNA for the CDR3 is TGTGCCAGCAGTTTATTGGGGTACGAGCAGTACTTC.

The chain is built from TRBV4-3 and TRBJ2-1; 9 bases align to TRBD2. Germline V gene data show CDR1 as LGHNA and CDR2 as YSLEER. Trimming cost V 0 bases and J 8 bases; bases outside gene matches: 11. This CDR3 is 17 amino acids long. The CDR3 DNA follows: TGCGCCAGCAGCCAAGAAAGTAGCGGGAGAATTAGCTATGAGCAGTTCTTC. It encodes CASSQESSGRISYEQFF.

The rearrangement uses TRBV4-3 and TRBJ1-4; D remains ambiguous. Trimming stripped 4 bases from V and 10 bases from J, with 19 bases between. Per the germline V gene, CDR1 is LGHNA and CDR2 is YSLEER. The CDR3 consists of 15 residues. The CDR3 reads CASSPTETIIGKLFF. The CDR3 DNA reads TGCGCCAGCAGCCCGACGGAGACAATAATTGGAAAACTGTTTTTT.

The chain joins TRBV5-1 to TRBJ2-7; tentatively, D is TRBD2 (5 bases). In germline, CDR1 is SGHRS, CDR2 YFSETQ. The CDR3 contains 16 residues. V lost 0 bases to trimming and J lost 3 bases, with 16 bases between them. In DNA, the CDR3 is TGCGCCAGCAGCTTGGCCCCGGGGTATTCAGTCTACGAGCAGTACTTC. Translating gives CASSLAPGYSVYEQYF.

The chain links TRBV20-1 to TRBJ2-7; D not resolved. Per the germline V gene, CDR1 is DFQATT and CDR2 is SNEGSKA (reference sequence). This CDR3 spans 14 amino acids. Trimming took off 0 bases at V and 2 bases at J, with 11 bases between the two ends. The CDR3 DNA is TGCAGTGCTAGAGATCTCACTACCCCCTACGAGCAGTACTTC. Translating it yields CSARDLTTPYEQYF.

This clonotype appeared many times. At one end the junction does not follow the germline gene, possibly because of a read error. CDR3 sequence reads: CASSLGGYSNQPQHF. As DNA, the CDR3 is TGTGCCAGCAGCTTAGGGGGGTATAGCAATCAGCCCCAGCATTTT. This chain joins TRBV12-3 or TRBV12-4 and TRBJ1-5; weak D call: TRBD1 (6 bases). The length of the CDR3 is 15 residues.

This clonotype has more than one count but fewer than ten. The gene calls are TRBV4-3 and TRBJ2-3, with D unclear. V was cut by 1 base and J by 5 bases, with 13 bases left in between. The CDR3 is 15 residues long. Germline lookup yields CDR1 LGHNA and CDR2 YSLEER. The CDR3: CASSQGVVFGDTQYF. Here the CDR3 DNA reads TGCGCCAGCAGCCAAGGGGTTGTGTTTGGAGATACGCAGTATTTT.

The chain employs TRBV7-3 and TRBJ1-2; the D is unclear. V lost 2 bases and J 4 bases, leaving 5 bases between the germline ends. CDR1 and CDR2 from the germline V gene are SGHTA and FQGTGA. The CDR3 covers 12 residues. The CDR3 region is CASSLQRYGYTF. The CDR3 nucleotides read TGTGCCAGCAGCTTACAACGCTATGGCTACACCTTC.

The chain carries TRBV20-1 and TRBJ2-7; weak D call: TRBD1 (6 bases). The CDR3 has 15 amino acids. Trimming pared 0 bases from V and 4 bases from J, leaving 16 bases between. Germline CDR1 DFQATT, CDR2 SNEGSKA (reference sequence). CDR3 DNA sequence: TGCAGTGCTAGAGATCCGGGACATCCTTCATACGAGCAGTACTTC. This encodes CSARDPGHPSYEQYF.